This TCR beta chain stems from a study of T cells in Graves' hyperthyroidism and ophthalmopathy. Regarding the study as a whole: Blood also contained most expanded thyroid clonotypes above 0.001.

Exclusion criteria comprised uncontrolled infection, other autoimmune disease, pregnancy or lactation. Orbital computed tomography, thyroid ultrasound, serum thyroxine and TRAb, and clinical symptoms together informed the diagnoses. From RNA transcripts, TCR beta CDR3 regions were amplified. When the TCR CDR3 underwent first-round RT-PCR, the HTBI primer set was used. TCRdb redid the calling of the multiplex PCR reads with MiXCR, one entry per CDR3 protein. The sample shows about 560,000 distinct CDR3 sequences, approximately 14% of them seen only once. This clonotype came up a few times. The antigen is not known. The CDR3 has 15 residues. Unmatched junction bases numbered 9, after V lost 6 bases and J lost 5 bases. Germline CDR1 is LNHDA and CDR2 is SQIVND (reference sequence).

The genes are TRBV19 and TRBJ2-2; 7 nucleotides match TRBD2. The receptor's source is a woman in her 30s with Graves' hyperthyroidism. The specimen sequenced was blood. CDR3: CASSPGGRGTGELFF. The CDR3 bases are TGTGCCAGTAGCCCGGGGGGACGGGGGACCGGGGAGCTGTTTTTT.